The clone carrying this T cell receptor (beta chain) was counted only a few times. What it recognizes is unknown. The record originates from a study of blood T cells in healthy people across ages. Study-level background: Capture via template switching afforded approximately one barcoded beta molecule per two T cells. Regarding the study as a whole: It was not known whether donors were CMV positive (a possible confounder of expanded clonotype changes). Whereas aged donors had fewer naive CD4+ cells, long-lived donors had more of them and higher diversity.

For the second PCR, which ran for roughly 7 to 11 cycles, a sample-barcoded 5' primer and a J-beta primer mix were used. MiXCR, run by TCRdb on the 5' RACE reads, gives a single entry per CDR3 protein. This sample has some 1.8 million distinct CDR3 sequences; approximately 40% occur once, and the top ten carry roughly 24%. Germline CDR1 reads SNHLY; CDR2 reads FYNNEI. Trimming shortened V by 10 bases and J by 2 bases, and 15 bases separated the two germline ends. The CDR3 is 14 amino acids. Drawn from each donor were 9 to 10 milliliters of peripheral blood. This receptor was identified in a human donor in good health. Sequenced: blood. This rearrangement joins TRBV2 to TRBJ1-5; D not certain. This CDR3 reads CATRKEARNQPQHF. CDR3 in DNA: TGTGCCACACGTAAAGAGGCGCGCAATCAGCCCCAGCATTTT.